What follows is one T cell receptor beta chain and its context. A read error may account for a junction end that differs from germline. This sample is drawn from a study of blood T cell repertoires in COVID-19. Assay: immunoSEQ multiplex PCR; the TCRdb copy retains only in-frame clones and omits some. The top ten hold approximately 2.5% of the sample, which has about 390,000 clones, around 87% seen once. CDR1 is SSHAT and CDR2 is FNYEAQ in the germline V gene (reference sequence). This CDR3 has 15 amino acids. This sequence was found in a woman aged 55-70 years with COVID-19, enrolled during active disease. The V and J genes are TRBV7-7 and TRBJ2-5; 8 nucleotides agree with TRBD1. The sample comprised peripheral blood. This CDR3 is CASSLHRGIGETQYF. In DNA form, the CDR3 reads TGTGCTAGCAGCTTGCACAGGGGGATTGGAGAGACCCAGTACTTC.